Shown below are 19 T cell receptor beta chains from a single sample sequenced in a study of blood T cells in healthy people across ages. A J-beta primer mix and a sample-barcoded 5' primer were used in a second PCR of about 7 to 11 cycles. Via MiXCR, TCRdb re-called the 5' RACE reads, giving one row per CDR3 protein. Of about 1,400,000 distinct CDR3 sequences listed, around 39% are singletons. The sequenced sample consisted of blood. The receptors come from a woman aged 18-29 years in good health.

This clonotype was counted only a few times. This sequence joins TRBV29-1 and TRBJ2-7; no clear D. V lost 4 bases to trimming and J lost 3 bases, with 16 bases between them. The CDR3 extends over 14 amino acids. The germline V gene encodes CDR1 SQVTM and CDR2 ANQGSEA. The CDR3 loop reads CSVGSVISGYEQYF. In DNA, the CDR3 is TGCAGCGTTGGGTCCGTAATTTCGGGCTACGAGCAGTACTTC.

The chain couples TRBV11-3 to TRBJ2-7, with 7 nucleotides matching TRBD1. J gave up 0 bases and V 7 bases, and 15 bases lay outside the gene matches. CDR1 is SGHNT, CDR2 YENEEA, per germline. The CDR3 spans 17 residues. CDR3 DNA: TGTGCCAGCACCCAATCATTACAGGGGCCCTACTCCTACGAGCAGTACTTC. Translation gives CASTQSLQGPYSYEQYF.

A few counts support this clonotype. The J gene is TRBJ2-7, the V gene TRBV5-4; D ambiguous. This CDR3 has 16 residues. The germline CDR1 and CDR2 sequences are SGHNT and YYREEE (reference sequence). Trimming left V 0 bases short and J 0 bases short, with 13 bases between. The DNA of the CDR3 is TGTGCCAGCAGCTTGGCCCCAGCGTGGAGCTCCTACGAGCAGTACTTC. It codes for CASSLAPAWSSYEQYF. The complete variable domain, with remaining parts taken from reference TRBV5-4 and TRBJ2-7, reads ETGVTQSPTHLIKTRGQQVTLRCSSQSGHNTVSWYQQALGQGPQFIFQYYREEENGRGNFPPRFSGLQFPNYSSELNVNALELDDSALYLCASSLAPAWSSYEQYFGPGTRLTVT.

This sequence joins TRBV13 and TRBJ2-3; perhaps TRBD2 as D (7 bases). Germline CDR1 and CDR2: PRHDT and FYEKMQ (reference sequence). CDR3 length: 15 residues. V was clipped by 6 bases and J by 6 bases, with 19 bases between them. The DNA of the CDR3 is TGTGCCAGCAGTTATGTACAGGGAGGGCGCGATACGCAGTATTTT. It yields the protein CASSYVQGGRDTQYF. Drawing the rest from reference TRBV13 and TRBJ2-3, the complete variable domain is AAGVIQSPRHLIKEKRETATLKCYPIPRHDTVYWYQQGPGQDPQFLISFYEKMQSDKGSIPDRFSAQQFSDYHSELNMSSLELGDSALYFCASSYVQGGRDTQYFGPGTRLTVL.

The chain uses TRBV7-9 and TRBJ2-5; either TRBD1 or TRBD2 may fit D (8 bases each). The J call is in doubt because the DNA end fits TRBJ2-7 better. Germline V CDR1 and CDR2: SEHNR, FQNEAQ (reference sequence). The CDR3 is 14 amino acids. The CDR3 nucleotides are TGTGCCAGCCTAGGCGGGGGGACAGGTAGCGAGCAGTACTTC. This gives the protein CASLGGGTGSEQYF.

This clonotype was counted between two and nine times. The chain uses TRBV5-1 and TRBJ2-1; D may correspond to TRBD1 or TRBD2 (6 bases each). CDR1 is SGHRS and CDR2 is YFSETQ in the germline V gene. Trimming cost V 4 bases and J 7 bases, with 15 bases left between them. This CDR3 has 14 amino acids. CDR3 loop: CASSPGGGLNEQFF. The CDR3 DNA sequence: TGCGCCAGCAGCCCTGGAGGGGGTCTAAATGAGCAGTTCTTC.

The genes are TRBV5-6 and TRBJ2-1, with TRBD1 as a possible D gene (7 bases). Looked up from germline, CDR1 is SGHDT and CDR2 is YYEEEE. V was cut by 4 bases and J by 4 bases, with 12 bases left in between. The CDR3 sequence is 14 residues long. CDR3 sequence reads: CASSIRGRYNEQFF. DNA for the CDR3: TGTGCCAGCAGCATCAGGGGGAGGTACAATGAGCAGTTCTTC.

The CDR3 protein is CAISNRGRDYGYTF. In DNA form, the CDR3 reads TGTGCCATCAGCAACAGGGGGCGAGACTATGGCTACACCTTC. V gene TRBV10-3 combines with J gene TRBJ1-2; 9 nucleotides match TRBD1. The length of the CDR3 is 14 residues. The V segment lost 6 bases and the J segment 3 bases; nucleotides outside the gene matches: 5. Germline loops: CDR1 ENHRY, CDR2 SYGVKD.

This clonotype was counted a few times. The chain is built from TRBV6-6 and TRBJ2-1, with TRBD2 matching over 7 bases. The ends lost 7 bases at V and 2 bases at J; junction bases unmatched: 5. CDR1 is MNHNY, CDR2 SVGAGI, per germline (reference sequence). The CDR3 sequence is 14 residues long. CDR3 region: CASNGLGPYNEQFF. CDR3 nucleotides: TGTGCCAGCAACGGACTAGGACCCTACAATGAGCAGTTCTTC.

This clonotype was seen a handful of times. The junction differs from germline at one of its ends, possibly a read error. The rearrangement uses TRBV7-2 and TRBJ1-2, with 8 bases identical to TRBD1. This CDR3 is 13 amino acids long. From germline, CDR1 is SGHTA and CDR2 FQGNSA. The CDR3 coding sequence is TGTGCCAGCAGTTTAGACAGGGGACACCCGTACACCTTC. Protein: CASSLDRGHPYTF.

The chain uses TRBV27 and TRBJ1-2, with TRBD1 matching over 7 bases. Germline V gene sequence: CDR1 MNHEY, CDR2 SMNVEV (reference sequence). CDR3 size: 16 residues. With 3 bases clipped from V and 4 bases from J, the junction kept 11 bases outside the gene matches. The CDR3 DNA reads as TGTGCCAGCAGTTTGCCCACCCGACAGGGCCTCTATGGCTACACCTTC. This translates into CASSLPTRQGLYGYTF.

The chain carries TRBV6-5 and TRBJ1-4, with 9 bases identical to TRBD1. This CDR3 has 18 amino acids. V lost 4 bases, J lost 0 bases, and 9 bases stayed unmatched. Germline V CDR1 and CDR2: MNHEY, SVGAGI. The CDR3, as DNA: TGTGCCAGCAGTTCCCTCCGGGACAGGGATGCAACTAATGAAAAACTGTTTTTT. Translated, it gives CASSSLRDRDATNEKLFF.

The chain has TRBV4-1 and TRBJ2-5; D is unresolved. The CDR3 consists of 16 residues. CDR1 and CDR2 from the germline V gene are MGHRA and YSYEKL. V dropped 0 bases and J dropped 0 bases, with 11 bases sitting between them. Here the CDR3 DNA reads TGCGCCAGCAGCCAAGATGAGCAAATCGACCAAGAGACCCAGTACTTC. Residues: CASSQDEQIDQETQYF.

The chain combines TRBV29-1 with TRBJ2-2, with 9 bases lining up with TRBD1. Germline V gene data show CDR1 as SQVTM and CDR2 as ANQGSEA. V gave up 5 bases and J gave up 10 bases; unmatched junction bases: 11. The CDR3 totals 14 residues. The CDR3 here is CSVFGGQGSSELFF. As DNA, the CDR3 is TGCAGCGTTTTCGGGGGACAGGGATCGTCGGAGCTGTTTTTT.

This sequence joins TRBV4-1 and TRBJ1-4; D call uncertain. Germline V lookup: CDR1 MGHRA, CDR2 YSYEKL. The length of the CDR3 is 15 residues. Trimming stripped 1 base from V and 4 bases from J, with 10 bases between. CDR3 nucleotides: TGCGCCAGCAGCCAAGGTGCAGGTAGTAATGAAAAACTGTTTTTT. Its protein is CASSQGAGSNEKLFF.

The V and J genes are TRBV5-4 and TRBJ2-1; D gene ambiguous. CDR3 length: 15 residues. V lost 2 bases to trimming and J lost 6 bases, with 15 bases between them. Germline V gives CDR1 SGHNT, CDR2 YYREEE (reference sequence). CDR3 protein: CASSFFGIRVNEQFF. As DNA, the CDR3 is TGTGCCAGCAGCTTTTTTGGGATTCGGGTCAATGAGCAGTTCTTC.

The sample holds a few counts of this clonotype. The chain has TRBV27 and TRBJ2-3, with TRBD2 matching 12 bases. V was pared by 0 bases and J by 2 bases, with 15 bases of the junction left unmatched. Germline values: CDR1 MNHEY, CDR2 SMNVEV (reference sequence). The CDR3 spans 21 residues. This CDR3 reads CASSLSPLAGGPGSDTDTQYF. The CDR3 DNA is TGTGCCAGCAGTTTATCGCCCCTAGCGGGGGGGCCGGGTTCGGACACAGATACGCAGTATTTT.

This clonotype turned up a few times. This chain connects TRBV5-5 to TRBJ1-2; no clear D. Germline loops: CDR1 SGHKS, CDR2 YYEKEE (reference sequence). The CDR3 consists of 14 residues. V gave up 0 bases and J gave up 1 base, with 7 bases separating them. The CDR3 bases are TGTGCCAGCAGCTTGGACATTTTTAACTATGGCTACACCTTC. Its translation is CASSLDIFNYGYTF.

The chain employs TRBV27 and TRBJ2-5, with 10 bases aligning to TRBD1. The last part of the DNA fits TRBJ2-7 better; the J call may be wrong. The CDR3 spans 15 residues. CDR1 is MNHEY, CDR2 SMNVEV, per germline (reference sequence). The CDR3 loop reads CASSFGTGASREQYF. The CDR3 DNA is TGTGCCAGCAGTTTCGGGACAGGGGCATCCCGCGAGCAGTACTTC.